This T cell receptor (beta chain) was recorded in a study of neoadjuvant anti-PD-1 for oral cavity cancer. Study context: Patients without progression got a fourth dose around day 43.

CDR1 is SGHVS and CDR2 is FNYEAQ in the germline V gene. V was trimmed by 8 bases and J by 0 bases, leaving 14 bases between them. The CDR3 has 15 residues. TCRdb's table, derived via immunoSEQ multiplex PCR, lists solely in-frame clones and lacks some. The sample contains 15,000 to 20,000 clones, about 70% of which appear only once. This chain uses TRBV7-6 with TRBJ1-5; D is unresolved. The receptor was derived from a person between 40 and 85 years old with oral cavity squamous cell carcinoma. The sequencing used PBMCs, collected before nivolumab (anti-PD-1) treatment. CDR3: CASSSGRDSNQPQHF. The CDR3 DNA sequence: TGTGCCAGCTCTTCGGGTAGGGATAGCAATCAGCCCCAGCATTTT.